One sample yielded the 31 T cell receptor beta chains listed below, sequenced in a study of blood T cell repertoires in COVID-19. Assay: immunoSEQ multiplex PCR; the TCRdb copy retains only in-frame clones and omits some. Of about 290,000 clones detected, roughly 89% appear once; the ten largest clones hold around 10%. The sequenced sample consisted of peripheral blood. The receptors shown here come from a woman aged 25-40 years with COVID-19, enrolled during active disease.

The chain couples TRBV6-5 to TRBJ2-4; the match to TRBD1 covers 9 bases. The CDR3 runs to 13 residues. The trim removed 7 bases at V and 9 bases at J, leaving 7 bases unmatched. Germline assignment: CDR1 MNHEY and CDR2 SVGAGI. CDR3 protein: CASNQGQGGIQYF. CDR3 nucleotide sequence: TGTGCCAGCAACCAGGGACAGGGAGGCATTCAGTACTTC.

This chain joins TRBV5-1 and TRBJ2-4; TRBD2 matches 13 bases. The CDR3 has 19 residues. Germline V CDR1 and CDR2: SGHRS, YFSETQ. V gave up 0 bases and J gave up 1 base; unmatched junction bases: 7. In nucleotides, the CDR3 is TGCGCCAGCAGCTTGGGGGGACTAGCGGGGATACGGGCCAAAAACATTCAGTACTTC. It codes for CASSLGGLAGIRAKNIQYF.

The chain carries TRBV29-1 and TRBJ1-4, with D perhaps matching TRBD1 (5 bases). The germline V gene encodes CDR1 SQVTM and CDR2 ANQGSEA. CDR3 length: 13 amino acids. Trimming removed 7 bases at V and 4 bases at J, with 13 bases between. In nucleotides, the CDR3 is TGCAGCGCCTCAGGGTACCTTAATGAAAAACTGTTTTTT. This encodes CSASGYLNEKLFF.

The CDR3 DNA reads as TGCGCCAGCAGCCAAGGGGACTCCCGGCCTAATGAGCAGTTCTTC. This sequence encodes CASSQGDSRPNEQFF. The chain couples TRBV4-1 to TRBJ2-1; D possibly corresponds to TRBD2 (6 bases). Germline V gene data show CDR1 as MGHRA and CDR2 as YSYEKL. This CDR3 has 15 amino acids. Trimming cost V 1 base and J 7 bases, with 14 bases left between them.

The sample holds one count of this clone. This rearrangement joins TRBV23-1 to TRBJ2-7, with TRBD1 identical over 7 bases. TRBV23-1 has ORF status, its function being uncertain. CDR3 size: 18 residues. With 3 bases clipped from V and 3 bases from J, the junction kept 17 bases outside the gene matches. This CDR3 reads CASSHMDVHLRGLYEQYF. The CDR3 DNA reads as TGCGCCAGCAGTCACATGGACGTTCACTTGAGGGGGCTCTACGAGCAGTACTTC.

CDR3 sequence: CATSDGGGLETQYF. The DNA of the CDR3 is TGTGCCACCAGTGATGGAGGGGGCTTAGAGACCCAGTACTTC. V and J are TRBV24-1 and TRBJ2-5, with D tentatively TRBD1 (7 bases). Trimming took off 3 bases at V and 4 bases at J, with 11 bases between the two ends. The CDR3 is 14 residues long. Per germline, CDR1 KGHDR and CDR2 SFDVKD.

This chain joins TRBV13 and TRBJ2-1; 9 bases fit TRBD2. This CDR3 region has 15 residues. With V trimmed by 1 base and J by 6 bases, 4 bases remained unmatched. The germline CDR1 and CDR2 sequences are PRHDT and FYEKMQ (reference sequence). The CDR3 sequence: CASSLVSSGANEQFF. CDR3 nucleotides: TGTGCCAGCAGCTTAGTGTCTAGCGGGGCCAATGAGCAGTTCTTC.

The chain's CDR3 is CASSFPGTGIGTQYF. DNA for the CDR3: TGTGCCAGCAGCTTTCCCGGGACAGGGATTGGGACCCAGTACTTC. V usage is TRBV5-6 and J usage is TRBJ2-5; TRBD1 matches at 9 bases. This CDR3 has 15 residues. Germline CDR1 is SGHDT and CDR2 is YYEEEE. V lost 2 bases, J lost 7 bases, and 9 bases stayed unmatched.

The rearrangement uses TRBV29-1 and TRBJ1-3; no firm D call. Trimming took 2 bases from V and 3 from J, leaving 17 bases between them. Germline assignment: CDR1 SQVTM and CDR2 ANQGSEA. The CDR3 length is 16 residues. CDR3 sequence (DNA): TGCAGCGTTGAATGCAAGGGAGAGGAAGATGGAAACACCATATATTTT. Translating gives CSVECKGEEDGNTIYF.

This chain joins TRBV7-2 and TRBJ2-7, with 8 bases fitting TRBD1. Germline values: CDR1 SGHTA, CDR2 FQGNSA. After removal of 4 bases from V and 2 bases from J, the junction contained 10 bases not matched to a gene. CDR3 size: 16 residues. The CDR3 loop is CASSSIGTGLPYEQYF. DNA of the CDR3: TGTGCCAGCAGCTCCATCGGGACAGGCTTACCCTACGAGCAGTACTTC.

The genes are TRBV5-6 and TRBJ1-3; D unclear. CDR1 and CDR2 from the germline V gene are SGHDT and YYEEEE. This CDR3 spans 13 amino acids. V was shortened by 0 bases and J by 9 bases, with 10 bases between the two germline ends. The CDR3 DNA sequence: TGTGCCAGCAGCTTGGGAGGGTTCGTCACCATATATTTT. As protein: CASSLGGFVTIYF.

The rearrangement joins TRBV4-2 to TRBJ1-2, with 8 bases lining up with TRBD1. The length of the CDR3 is 14 residues. Trimming took 4 bases from V and 7 from J; bases not matched to a gene: 8. Germline V gene data show CDR1 as LGHNA and CDR2 as YNFKEQ. The CDR3 loop reads CASSPDRGISGYTF. The CDR3 nucleotides read TGTGCCAGCAGCCCCGACAGGGGTATTAGTGGCTACACCTTC.

This clone was observed once. V and J are TRBV15 and TRBJ1-6, with a weak D call TRBD1 (5 bases). Germline CDR1 LNHNV, CDR2 YYDKDF (reference sequence). The CDR3 is 14 amino acids. V gave up 7 bases and J gave up 9 bases, with 16 bases separating them. Here the CDR3 reads CATTSGLRGSPLHF. The DNA for the CDR3 is TGTGCCACCACCTCGGGCCTAAGGGGTTCACCCCTCCACTTT.

This rearrangement joins TRBV7-2 to TRBJ2-2; 9 bases match TRBD2. The V gene's germline CDR1 is SGHTA and CDR2 FQGNSA. V trimming: 6 bases; J trimming: 7 bases; junction bases outside the gene matches: 6. CDR3 size: 14 residues. The CDR3 bases are TGTGCCAGCAGTTTGGGACTAGCAATCGGGGAGCTGTTTTTT. It specifies CASSLGLAIGELFF. Drawing the rest from reference TRBV7-2 and TRBJ2-2, the complete variable domain is GAGVSQSPSNKVTEKGKDVELRCDPISGHTALYWYRQSLGQGLEFLIYFQGNSAPDKSGLPSDRFSAERTGGSVSTLTIQRTQQEDSAVYLCASSLGLAIGELFFGEGSRLTVL.

For the CDR3, the DNA is TGTGCCGCCACGGGGGGGCAGGCCGCTGAAGCTTTCTTT. This gives the protein CAATGGQAAEAFF. J is TRBJ1-1 and V is TRBV24-1; perhaps TRBD1 as D (6 bases). The germline gives CDR1 KGHDR, CDR2 SFDVKD. This CDR3 is 13 amino acids long. Trimming stripped 12 bases from V and 6 bases from J, with 19 bases between.

CDR3 residues: CASSSTTGGRGYTF. In DNA, the CDR3 is TGTGCCAGCAGCTCGACAACAGGGGGCAGAGGCTACACCTTC. This chain uses TRBV7-9 with TRBJ1-2, with 9 bases that match TRBD1. Germline CDR1 and CDR2: SEHNR and FQNEAQ (reference sequence). This CDR3 is 14 amino acids long. V lost 4 bases, J lost 8 bases, and 8 bases stayed unmatched. The whole variable domain, remainder taken from reference TRBV7-9 and TRBJ1-2, is DTGVSQNPRHKITKRGQNVTFRCDPISEHNRLYWYRQTLGQGPEFLTYFQNEAQLEKSRLLSDRFSAERPKGSFSTLEIQRTEQGDSAMYLCASSSTTGGRGYTFGSGTRLTVV.

This clone was counted once. Other DNA sequences from this sample encode an identical CDR3 as well. This chain uses TRBV6-5 with TRBJ1-2, with D unresolved. Germline lookup yields CDR1 MNHEY and CDR2 SVGAGI. The CDR3 runs 12 residues. V dropped 7 bases and J dropped 1 base, with 7 bases sitting between them. The CDR3 spells CASKRVNYGYTF. The CDR3, as DNA: TGTGCCAGCAAGAGGGTTAACTATGGCTACACCTTC.

The V call is TRBV19, the J call TRBJ2-7; maybe TRBD1 (5 bases). Trimming removed 2 bases from V and 5 bases from J, with 13 bases in between. The CDR3 runs 14 residues. Germline V gene lookup returns CDR1 LNHDA and CDR2 SQIVND (reference sequence). The CDR3 spells CASSIPGRIDEQYF. The CDR3 coding sequence is TGTGCCAGTAGTATACCAGGGCGCATCGACGAGCAGTACTTC.

The rearrangement uses TRBV28 and TRBJ1-3; D might be TRBD1 (6 bases). Trimming took 10 bases from V and 2 from J, leaving 15 bases between them. The CDR3 covers 14 residues. Looked up from germline, CDR1 is MDHEN and CDR2 is SYDVKM. CDR3 in DNA: TGTGCCACTATAAGGGGGGGTACTGGAAACACCATATATTTT. Translation: CATIRGGTGNTIYF.

The V gene is TRBV10-2, the J gene TRBJ1-2; tentatively, D is TRBD1 (6 bases). The CDR3 spans 15 residues. V was cut by 10 bases and J by 0 bases, with 18 bases left in between. Germline lookup yields CDR1 WSHSY and CDR2 SAAADI. The CDR3 region has the DNA TGCGCCACGAACAGTGGATGGACAGCTAACTATGGCTACACCTTC. Amino acid sequence: CATNSGWTANYGYTF.

V is TRBV6-4 and J is TRBJ2-2; no clear D. Trimming cost V 6 bases and J 1 base, with 9 bases left between them. CDR1 and CDR2 (germline): MRHNA, SNTAGT. The CDR3 contains 14 residues. CDR3 amino acids: CASSQRQNTGELFF. CDR3 nucleotide sequence: TGTGCCAGCAGCCAACGACAGAACACCGGGGAGCTGTTTTTT.

The chain is built from TRBV10-2 and TRBJ1-1; 9 positions match TRBD1. V was clipped by 3 bases and J by 3 bases; unmatched bases: 11. The CDR3 length is 17 residues. The germline CDR1 and CDR2 sequences are WSHSY and SAAADI. CDR3 amino acids: CASSDSSRTGADTEAFF. In DNA form, the CDR3 reads TGCGCCAGCAGTGACTCTTCAAGGACAGGGGCGGACACTGAAGCTTTCTTT.

The CDR3 DNA reads as TGCGCCAGCAGCTCGGGACTAGCGGGGGCCTTCAAGTTCTTC. It specifies CASSSGLAGAFKFF. This chain links TRBV5-1 with TRBJ2-1; TRBD2 matches 14 bases. The germline V gene encodes CDR1 SGHRS and CDR2 YFSETQ. The CDR3 is made up of 14 amino acids. V was clipped by 3 bases and J by 14 bases; unmatched bases: 7.

This clone has only one observation. The chain links TRBV27 to TRBJ2-7; perhaps TRBD2 as D (6 bases). Germline values: CDR1 MNHEY, CDR2 SMNVEV (reference sequence). V was clipped by 1 base and J by 5 bases, with 15 bases between them. The CDR3 runs 15 residues. The CDR3 sequence is CASSLWGVRLDEQYF. For the CDR3, the DNA is TGTGCCAGCAGTTTATGGGGGGTCCGTTTGGACGAGCAGTACTTC.

This chain connects TRBV7-9 to TRBJ2-3; D gene uncertain. Germline CDR1 and CDR2: SEHNR and FQNEAQ (reference sequence). The ends were cut back, 0 bases at V and 2 bases at J, with 9 bases in the middle. The CDR3 totals 15 residues. The CDR3 here is CASSLALGLTDTQYF. Here the CDR3 DNA reads TGTGCCAGCAGCTTAGCGCTGGGCCTCACAGATACGCAGTATTTT.

The chain uses TRBV19 and TRBJ2-4, with D perhaps TRBD1 (7 bases). The germline V and J ends were trimmed by 5 bases and 0 bases, with 26 bases remaining between them. The CDR3 spans 20 residues. Looked up from germline, CDR1 is LNHDA and CDR2 is SQIVND (reference sequence). The DNA of the CDR3 is TGTGCCAGTAGTGGGAGAGGACAGGCGTGGAGGGAACTAGCCAAAAACATTCAGTACTTC. Its translation is CASSGRGQAWRELAKNIQYF.

V is TRBV12-5 and J is TRBJ1-2, with TRBD1 matching over 9 bases. In germline, CDR1 is LGHNT, CDR2 FRNRAP. The CDR3 runs 13 residues. The trim removed 6 bases at V and 4 bases at J, leaving 3 bases unmatched. The DNA for the CDR3 is TGTGCTAGTGGCGGACAGGGGACCTATGGCTACACCTTC. Translation gives CASGGQGTYGYTF.

The rearrangement uses TRBV6-5 and TRBJ2-7; TRBD2 might be the D (6 bases). Deletions cut 2 bases from V and 8 bases from J, with 10 bases between. CDR1 is MNHEY and CDR2 is SVGAGI in the germline V gene. There are 12 residues in the CDR3. The CDR3 spells CASSYVGGKQYF. The CDR3 DNA follows: TGTGCCAGCAGTTACGTGGGGGGTAAGCAGTACTTC.

The chain combines TRBV19 with TRBJ1-1; D gene ambiguous. In germline, CDR1 is LNHDA, CDR2 SQIVND (reference sequence). This CDR3 has 14 amino acids. V lost 4 bases, J lost 0 bases, and 9 bases lay in between. The CDR3 sequence: CASSSGWMNTEAFF. For the CDR3, the DNA is TGTGCCAGTAGTAGCGGTTGGATGAACACTGAAGCTTTCTTT.

A few counts support this clone. This chain uses TRBV7-9 with TRBJ1-1; 9 nucleotides match TRBD1. CDR3 length: 16 amino acids. The V segment lost 5 bases and the J segment 1 base; nucleotides outside the gene matches: 8. Germline CDR1 is SEHNR and CDR2 is FQNEAQ (reference sequence). The CDR3 region has the DNA TGTGCCAGCAGCCCCCTACAGGGGGCAGGGAACACTGAAGCTTTCTTT. As protein: CASSPLQGAGNTEAFF. Full variable domain (missing parts from reference TRBV7-9 and TRBJ1-1): DTGVSQNPRHKITKRGQNVTFRCDPISEHNRLYWYRQTLGQGPEFLTYFQNEAQLEKSRLLSDRFSAERPKGSFSTLEIQRTEQGDSAMYLCASSPLQGAGNTEAFFGQGTRLTVV.

V and J are TRBV5-4 and TRBJ1-2; D may be TRBD1 (5 bases). V gave up 4 bases and J gave up 8 bases, with 9 bases separating them. The CDR3 has 11 residues. The V gene's germline CDR1 is SGHNT and CDR2 YYREEE (reference sequence). CDR3 bases: TGTGCCAGCAGCCCAGGGTTGGGCTACACCTTC. Encoded protein: CASSPGLGYTF.